This T cell receptor beta chain appears in the sequencing data of a study of CD8 T cells in Susac syndrome. With random hexamers, about 0.5 to 1 ug RNA was reverse transcribed. Each CDR3 protein is one row after TCRdb ran MiXCR on the immunoSEQ multiplex PCR reads. The table has about 120,000 distinct CDR3 sequences, around 94% seen once. Worth noting for this clonotype: Its target is not known.

Overall study results and limits: TEMRA cells and active patients showed peak Susac CD8+ clonal expansion.

The clonotype originates from a human donor with Susac syndrome. Sequencing was performed on CD8+ T cells from PBMCs.

CDR3 sequence (DNA): TGCGCCAGCAGCCAGGACAGGGAATATGATGAAGCTTTCTTT. Translation: CASSQDREYDEAFF. The chain carries TRBV4-3 and TRBJ1-1, with TRBD1 matching 8 bases. The length of the CDR3 is 14 residues. Trimming cost V 3 bases and J 7 bases; bases outside gene matches: 7. Germline lookup yields CDR1 LGHNA and CDR2 YSLEER.